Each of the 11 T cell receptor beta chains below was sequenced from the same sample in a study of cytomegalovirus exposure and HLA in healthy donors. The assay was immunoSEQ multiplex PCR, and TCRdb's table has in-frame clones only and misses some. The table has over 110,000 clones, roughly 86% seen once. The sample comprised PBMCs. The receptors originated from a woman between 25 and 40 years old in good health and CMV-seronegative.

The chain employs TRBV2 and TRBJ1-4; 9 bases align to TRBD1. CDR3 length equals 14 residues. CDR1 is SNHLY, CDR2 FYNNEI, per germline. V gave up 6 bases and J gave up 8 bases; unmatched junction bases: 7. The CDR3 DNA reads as TGTGCCAGCAGGAGGGACAGGGCATACGAAAAACTGTTTTTT. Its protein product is CASRRDRAYEKLFF.

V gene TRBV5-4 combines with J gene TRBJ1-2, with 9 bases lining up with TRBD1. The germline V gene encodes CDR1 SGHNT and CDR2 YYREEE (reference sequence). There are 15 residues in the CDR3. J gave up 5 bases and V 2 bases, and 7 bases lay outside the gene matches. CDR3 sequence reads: CASSFKDRGGYGYTF. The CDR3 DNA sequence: TGTGCCAGCAGCTTTAAGGACAGGGGAGGGTATGGCTACACCTTC.

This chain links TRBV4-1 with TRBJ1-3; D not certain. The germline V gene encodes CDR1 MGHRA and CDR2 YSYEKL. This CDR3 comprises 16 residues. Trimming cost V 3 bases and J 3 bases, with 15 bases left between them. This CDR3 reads CASSQDSAARGNTIYF. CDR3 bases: TGCGCCAGCAGCCAGGACTCCGCGGCGCGTGGAAACACCATATATTTT.

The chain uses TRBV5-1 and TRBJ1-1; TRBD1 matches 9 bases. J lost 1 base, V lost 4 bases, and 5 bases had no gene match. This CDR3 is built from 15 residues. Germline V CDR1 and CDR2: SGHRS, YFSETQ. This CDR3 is CASSHGDRENTEAFF. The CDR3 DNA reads TGCGCCAGCAGCCACGGGGACAGGGAGAACACTGAAGCTTTCTTT.

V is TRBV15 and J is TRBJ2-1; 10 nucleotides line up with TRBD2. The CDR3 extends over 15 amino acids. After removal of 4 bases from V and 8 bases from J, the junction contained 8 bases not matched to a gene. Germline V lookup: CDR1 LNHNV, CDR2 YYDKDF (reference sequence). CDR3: CATSTAIAGGYEQFF. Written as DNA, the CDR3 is TGTGCCACCAGCACGGCCATAGCGGGGGGCTATGAGCAGTTCTTC.

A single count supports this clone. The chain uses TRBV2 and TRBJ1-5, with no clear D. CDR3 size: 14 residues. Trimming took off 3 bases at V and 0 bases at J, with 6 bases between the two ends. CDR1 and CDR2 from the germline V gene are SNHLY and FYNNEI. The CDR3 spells CASSEGSSNQPQHF. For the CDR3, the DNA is TGTGCCAGCAGTGAGGGGAGTAGCAATCAGCCCCAGCATTTT.

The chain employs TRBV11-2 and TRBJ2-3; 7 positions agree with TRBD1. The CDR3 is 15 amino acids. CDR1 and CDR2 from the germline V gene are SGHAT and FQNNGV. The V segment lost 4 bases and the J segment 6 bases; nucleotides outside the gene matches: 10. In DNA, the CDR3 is TGTGCCAGCAGCTCAGTACAGGGGAGTCTGGATACGCAGTATTTT. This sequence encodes CASSSVQGSLDTQYF. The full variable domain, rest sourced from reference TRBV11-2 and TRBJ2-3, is EAGVAQSPRYKIIEKRQSVAFWCNPISGHATLYWYQQILGQGPKLLIQFQNNGVVDDSQLPKDRFSAERLKGVDSTLKIQPAKLEDSAVYLCASSSVQGSLDTQYFGPGTRLTVL.

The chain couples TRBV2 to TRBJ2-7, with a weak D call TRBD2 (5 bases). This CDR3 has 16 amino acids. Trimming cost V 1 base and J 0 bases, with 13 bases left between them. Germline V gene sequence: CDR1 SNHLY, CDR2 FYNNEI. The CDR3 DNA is TGTGCCAGCAGTGAAGGCTTACTAGTTCTCTCCTACGAGCAGTACTTC. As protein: CASSEGLLVLSYEQYF.

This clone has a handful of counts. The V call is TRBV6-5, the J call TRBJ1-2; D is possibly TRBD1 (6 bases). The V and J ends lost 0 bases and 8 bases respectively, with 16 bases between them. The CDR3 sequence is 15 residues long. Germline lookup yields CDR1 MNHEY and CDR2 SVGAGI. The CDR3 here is CASSYSFGGREGYTF. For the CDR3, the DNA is TGTGCCAGCAGTTACTCATTCGGGGGGCGAGAGGGCTACACCTTC.

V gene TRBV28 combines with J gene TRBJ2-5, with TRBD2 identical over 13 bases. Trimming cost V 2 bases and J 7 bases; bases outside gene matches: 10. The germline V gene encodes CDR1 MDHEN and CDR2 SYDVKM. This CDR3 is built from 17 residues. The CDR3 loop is CASSLNDRLAGGMTQYF. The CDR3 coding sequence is TGTGCCAGCAGTTTAAACGACCGACTAGCGGGGGGAATGACCCAGTACTTC.

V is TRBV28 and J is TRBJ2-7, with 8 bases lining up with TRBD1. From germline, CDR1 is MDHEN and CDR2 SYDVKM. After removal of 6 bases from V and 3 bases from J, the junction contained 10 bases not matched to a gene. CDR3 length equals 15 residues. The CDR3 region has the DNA TGTGCCAGCAGCCCACCGGGGACAGGTGGCTACGAGCAGTACTTC. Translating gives CASSPPGTGGYEQYF.